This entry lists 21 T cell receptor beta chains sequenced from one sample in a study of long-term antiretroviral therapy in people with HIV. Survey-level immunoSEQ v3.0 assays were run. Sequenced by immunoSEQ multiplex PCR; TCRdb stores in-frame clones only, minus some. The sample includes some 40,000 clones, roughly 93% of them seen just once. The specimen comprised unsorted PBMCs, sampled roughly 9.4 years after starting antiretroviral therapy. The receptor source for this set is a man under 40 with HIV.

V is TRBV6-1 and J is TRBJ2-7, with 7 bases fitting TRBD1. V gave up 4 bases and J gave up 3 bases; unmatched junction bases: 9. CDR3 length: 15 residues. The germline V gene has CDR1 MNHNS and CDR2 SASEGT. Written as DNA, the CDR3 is TGTGCCAGCAGTGGAATAACAGGGGATTTCTACGAGCAGTACGTC. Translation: CASSGITGDFYEQYV.

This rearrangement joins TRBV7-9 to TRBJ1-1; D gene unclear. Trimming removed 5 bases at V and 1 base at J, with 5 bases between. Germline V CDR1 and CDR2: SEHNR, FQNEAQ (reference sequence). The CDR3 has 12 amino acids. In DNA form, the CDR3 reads TGTGCCAGCAGCGAGGAGAACACTGAAGCTTTCTTT. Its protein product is CASSEENTEAFF.

Here the CDR3 reads CASSPGIGQPQHF. The CDR3 DNA follows: TGTGCCAGCAGCCCAGGTATCGGTCAGCCCCAGCATTTT. The chain links TRBV11-2 to TRBJ1-5; no reliable D call. V lost 5 bases to trimming and J lost 6 bases, with 11 bases between them. Germline V lookup: CDR1 SGHAT, CDR2 FQNNGV. This CDR3 has 13 amino acids.

The CDR3 DNA follows: TGTGCCACCAGCAGAGATCAGCCCCTAAGGAACACTGAAGCTTTCTTT. Its protein product is CATSRDQPLRNTEAFF. The genes are TRBV15 and TRBJ1-1; the D is unclear. The germline gives CDR1 LNHNV, CDR2 YYDKDF (reference sequence). The CDR3 length is 16 residues. V was pared by 0 bases and J by 1 base, with 12 bases between.

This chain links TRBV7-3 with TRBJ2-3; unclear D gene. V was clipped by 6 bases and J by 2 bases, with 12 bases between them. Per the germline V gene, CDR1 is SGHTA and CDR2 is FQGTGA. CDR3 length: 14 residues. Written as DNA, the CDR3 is TGTGCCAGCAGTTTGCGCCAAACCACAGATACGCAGTATTTT. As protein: CASSLRQTTDTQYF. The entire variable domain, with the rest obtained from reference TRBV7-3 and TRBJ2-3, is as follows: GAGVSQTPSNKVTEKGKYVELRCDPISGHTALYWYRQSLGQGPEFLIYFQGTGAADDSGLPNDRFFAVRPEGSVSTLKIQRTERGDSAVYLCASSLRQTTDTQYFGPGTRLTVL.

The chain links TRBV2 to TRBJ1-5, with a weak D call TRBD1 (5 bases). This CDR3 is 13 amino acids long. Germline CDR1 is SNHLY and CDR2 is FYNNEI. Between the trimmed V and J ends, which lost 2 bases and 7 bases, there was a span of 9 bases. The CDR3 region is CASSELQGQPQHF. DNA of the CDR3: TGTGCCAGCAGTGAACTTCAGGGCCAGCCCCAGCATTTT.

The DNA for the CDR3 is TGTGCCAGCAGCAGGGAGGCAGGAGAGACCCAGTACTTC. Protein: CASSREAGETQYF. The chain employs TRBV28 and TRBJ2-5; D perhaps matches TRBD2 (6 bases). V lost 6 bases to trimming and J lost 4 bases, with 12 bases between them. The CDR3 runs 13 residues. Germline V gives CDR1 MDHEN, CDR2 SYDVKM.

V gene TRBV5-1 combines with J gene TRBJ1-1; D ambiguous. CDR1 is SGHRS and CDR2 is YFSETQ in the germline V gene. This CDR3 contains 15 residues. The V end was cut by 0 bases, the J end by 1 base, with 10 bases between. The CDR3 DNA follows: TGCGCCAGCAGCTTGGGTTGGTTTGAGAACACTGAAGCTTTCTTT. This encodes CASSLGWFENTEAFF.

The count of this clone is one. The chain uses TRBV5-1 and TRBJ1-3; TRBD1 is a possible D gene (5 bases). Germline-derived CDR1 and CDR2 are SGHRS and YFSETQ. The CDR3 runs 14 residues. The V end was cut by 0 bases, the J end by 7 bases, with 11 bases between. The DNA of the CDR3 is TGCGCCAGCAGCTTGGCGGGACGAGGGAACACCATATATTTT. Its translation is CASSLAGRGNTIYF.

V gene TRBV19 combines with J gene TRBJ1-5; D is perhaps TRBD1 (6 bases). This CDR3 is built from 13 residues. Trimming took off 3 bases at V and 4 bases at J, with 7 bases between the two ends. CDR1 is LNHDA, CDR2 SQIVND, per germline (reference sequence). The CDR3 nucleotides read TGTGCCAGTAGTATGACAGGTAATCAGCCCCAGCATTTT. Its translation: CASSMTGNQPQHF.

The CDR3, as DNA: TGTGCCAGCAGTTTATGGGCGGACAGGAATGAGCAGTTCTTC. Translating it yields CASSLWADRNEQFF. The genes are TRBV28 and TRBJ2-1, with 7 nucleotides matching TRBD1. V trimming: 0 bases; J trimming: 7 bases; junction bases outside the gene matches: 3. Germline CDR1 and CDR2: MDHEN and SYDVKM. The CDR3 is 14 residues long.

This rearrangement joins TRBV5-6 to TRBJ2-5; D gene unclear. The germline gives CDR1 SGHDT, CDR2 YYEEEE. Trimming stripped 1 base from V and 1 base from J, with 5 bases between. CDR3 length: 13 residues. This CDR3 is CASSLSSQETQYF. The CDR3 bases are TGTGCCAGCAGCTTGTCCAGCCAAGAGACCCAGTACTTC.

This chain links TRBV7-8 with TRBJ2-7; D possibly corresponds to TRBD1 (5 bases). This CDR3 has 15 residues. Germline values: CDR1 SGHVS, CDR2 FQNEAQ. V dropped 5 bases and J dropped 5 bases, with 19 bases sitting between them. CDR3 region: CASSPYRTRQDEQYF. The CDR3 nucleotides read TGTGCCAGCAGCCCATACAGGACCCGCCAAGACGAGCAGTACTTC.

The chain's CDR3 is CASSLELSYEQYF. Written as DNA, the CDR3 is TGTGCCAGCAGCTTAGAACTCTCCTACGAGCAGTACTTC. The chain carries TRBV7-8 and TRBJ2-7, with no clear D. This CDR3 has 13 amino acids. CDR1 SGHVS and CDR2 FQNEAQ come from the germline V gene. The V gene lost 1 base and the J gene lost 0 bases, with 4 bases spanning the gap.

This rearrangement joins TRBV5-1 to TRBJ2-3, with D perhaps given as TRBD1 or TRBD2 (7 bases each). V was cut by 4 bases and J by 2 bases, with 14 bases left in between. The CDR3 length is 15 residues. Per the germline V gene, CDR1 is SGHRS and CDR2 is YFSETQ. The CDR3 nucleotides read TGCGCCAGCAGCCCAGGGGGGGAAAACACAGATACGCAGTATTTT. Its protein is CASSPGGENTDTQYF.

CDR3 coding DNA: TGTGCCAGTAATGGTTGGGGGGCCGGGGCCAACGTCCTGACTTTC. This translates into CASNGWGAGANVLTF. The genes are TRBV19 and TRBJ2-6, with D possibly called TRBD1 or TRBD2 (6 bases each). Trimming stripped 7 bases from V and 4 bases from J, with 14 bases between. CDR1 is LNHDA and CDR2 is SQIVND in the germline V gene (reference sequence). The CDR3 extends over 15 amino acids.

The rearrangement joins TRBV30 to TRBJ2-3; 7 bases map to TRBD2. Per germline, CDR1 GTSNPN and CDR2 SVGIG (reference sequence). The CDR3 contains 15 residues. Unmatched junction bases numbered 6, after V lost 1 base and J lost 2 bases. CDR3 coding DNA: TGTGCCTGGAGTGCCGGGACTATCACCACAGATACGCAGTATTTT. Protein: CAWSAGTITTDTQYF.

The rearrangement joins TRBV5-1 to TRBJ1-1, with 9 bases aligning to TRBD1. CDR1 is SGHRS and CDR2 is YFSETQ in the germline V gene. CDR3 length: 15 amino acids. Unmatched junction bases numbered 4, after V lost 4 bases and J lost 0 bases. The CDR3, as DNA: TGCGCCAGCAGCGAACAGGGGGCTGTGAACACTGAAGCTTTCTTT. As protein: CASSEQGAVNTEAFF.

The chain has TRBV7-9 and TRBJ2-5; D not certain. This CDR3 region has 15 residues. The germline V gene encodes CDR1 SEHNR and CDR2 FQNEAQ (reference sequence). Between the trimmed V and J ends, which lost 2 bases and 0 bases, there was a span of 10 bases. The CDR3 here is CASSLKQPYQETQYF. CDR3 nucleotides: TGTGCCAGCAGCTTAAAACAACCGTACCAAGAGACCCAGTACTTC. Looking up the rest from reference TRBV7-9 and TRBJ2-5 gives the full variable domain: DTGVSQNPRHKITKRGQNVTFRCDPISEHNRLYWYRQTLGQGPEFLTYFQNEAQLEKSRLLSDRFSAERPKGSFSTLEIQRTEQGDSAMYLCASSLKQPYQETQYFGPGTRLLVL.

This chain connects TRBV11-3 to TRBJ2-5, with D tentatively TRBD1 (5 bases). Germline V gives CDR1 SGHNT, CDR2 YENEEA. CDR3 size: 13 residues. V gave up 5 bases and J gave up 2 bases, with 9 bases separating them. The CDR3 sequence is CASSMTDQETQYF. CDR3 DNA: TGTGCCAGCAGCATGACAGATCAAGAGACCCAGTACTTC.

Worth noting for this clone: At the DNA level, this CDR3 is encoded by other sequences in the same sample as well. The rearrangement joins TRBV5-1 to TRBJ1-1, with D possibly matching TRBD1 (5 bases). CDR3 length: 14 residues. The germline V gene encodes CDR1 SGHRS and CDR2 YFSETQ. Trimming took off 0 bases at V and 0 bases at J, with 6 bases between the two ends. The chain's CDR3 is CASSLGDLNTEAFF. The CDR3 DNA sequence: TGCGCCAGCAGCTTGGGGGACTTGAACACTGAAGCTTTCTTT.